These 14 T cell receptor beta chains share one sample of origin, sequenced in a study of T cell responses to AZD1222 COVID-19 vaccine. Using immunoSEQ multiplex PCR, the repertoire was profiled, and TCRdb retains in-frame clones only, with some absent. The table has tens of thousands of clones, approximately 85% seen once. The source was peripheral blood, collected 28 days after the second AZD1222 dose. The origin of the receptors is an adult who received the AZD1222 COVID-19 vaccine.

The CDR3 protein is CASSVVSYNEQFF. CDR3 coding DNA: TGTGCCAGCAGTGTGGTTTCTTACAATGAGCAGTTCTTC. The chain uses TRBV25-1 and TRBJ2-1, with D unresolved. The CDR3 is 13 amino acids. Germline CDR1 is MGHDK and CDR2 is SYGVNS. V lost 4 bases, J lost 4 bases, and 8 bases lay in between.

The V call is TRBV7-9, the J call TRBJ2-1; tentatively, D is TRBD2 (6 bases). V dropped 1 base and J dropped 9 bases, with 16 bases sitting between them. CDR1 SEHNR and CDR2 FQNEAQ come from the germline V gene (reference sequence). The CDR3 spans 15 residues. CDR3 coding DNA: TGTGCCAGCAGCTTAGTGCTAGCGCGGAGGGGTGAGCAGTTCTTC. Amino acid sequence: CASSLVLARRGEQFF.

V usage is TRBV29-1 and J usage is TRBJ2-7; D is perhaps TRBD2 (6 bases). Germline CDR1 reads SQVTM; CDR2 reads ANQGSEA. V lost 6 bases to trimming and J lost 7 bases, with 19 bases between them. This CDR3 has 13 amino acids. Written as DNA, the CDR3 is TGCAGCGTCAGTTTCGGGGGACCGGAAGAGCAGTACTTC. Protein product: CSVSFGGPEEQYF.

The chain combines TRBV15 with TRBJ1-1, with TRBD1 identical over 7 bases. The CDR3 contains 15 residues. Germline loops: CDR1 LNHNV, CDR2 YYDKDF (reference sequence). V shed 4 bases, J shed 2 bases, and the junction held 7 bases outside the gene matches. The CDR3 sequence is CATSMYRGLNTEAFF. Here the CDR3 DNA reads TGTGCCACCAGCATGTACAGGGGTTTAAACACTGAAGCTTTCTTT. The full variable domain, completed using reference TRBV15 and TRBJ1-1, is DAMVIQNPRYQVTQFGKPVTLSCSQTLNHNVMYWYQQKSSQAPKLLFHYYDKDFNNEADTPDNFQSRRPNTSFCFLDIRSPGLGDTAMYLCATSMYRGLNTEAFFGQGTRLTVV.

The CDR3 reads CSASRIGVIIYNEQFF. The CDR3 region has the DNA TGCAGTGCTAGTCGGATAGGCGTTATAATCTACAATGAGCAGTTCTTC. The rearrangement links TRBV20-1 to TRBJ2-1; D not certain. V was cut by 3 bases and J by 3 bases, with 18 bases left in between. Germline lookup yields CDR1 DFQATT and CDR2 SNEGSKA (reference sequence). The CDR3 contains 16 residues.

V usage is TRBV7-2 and J usage is TRBJ2-5, with D possibly called TRBD1 or TRBD2 (5 bases each). The V and J ends lost 5 bases and 3 bases respectively, with 16 bases between them. The CDR3 has 15 amino acids. Per germline, CDR1 SGHTA and CDR2 FQGNSA. The CDR3 loop reads CASSLTGTREETQYF. CDR3 coding DNA: TGTGCCAGCAGCCTCACCGGGACCAGGGAAGAGACCCAGTACTTC.

The V gene is TRBV30, the J gene TRBJ1-6, with a tentative D call TRBD1 (5 bases). Germline V lookup: CDR1 GTSNPN, CDR2 SVGIG (reference sequence). The CDR3 consists of 14 residues. Deletions cut 2 bases from V and 8 bases from J, with 13 bases between. The DNA for the CDR3 is TGTGCCTGGAGTTCAGGTATCAGGGATTCACCCCTCCACTTT. It encodes CAWSSGIRDSPLHF.

The DNA of the CDR3 is TGTGCCAGCAGTGAGGTGCCAATTGGCTACACCTTC. Its protein product is CASSEVPIGYTF. The gene calls are TRBV2 and TRBJ1-2, with D unclear. The CDR3 covers 12 residues. Deletions cut 3 bases from V and 7 bases from J, with 9 bases between. CDR1 is SNHLY, CDR2 FYNNEI, per germline.

The chain recombines TRBV7-6 with TRBJ1-1; 8 nucleotides align to TRBD1. Per the germline V gene, CDR1 is SGHVS and CDR2 is FNYEAQ. V lost 5 bases, J lost 1 base, and 6 bases stayed unmatched. CDR3 size: 15 residues. DNA for the CDR3: TGTGCCAGCAGCCCGGCGGACAGGGAGAACACTGAAGCTTTCTTT. It encodes CASSPADRENTEAFF.

This clone appeared once. The CDR3 coding sequence is TGTGCCAGTAGTTTACCGGGACAGGGCACGGGGGGCTACACCTTC. Translated, it gives CASSLPGQGTGGYTF. The chain links TRBV19 to TRBJ1-2, with TRBD1 matching over 9 bases. V trimming: 5 bases; J trimming: 8 bases; junction bases outside the gene matches: 12. Germline CDR1 LNHDA, CDR2 SQIVND (reference sequence). This CDR3 has 15 residues.

J is TRBJ1-5 and V is TRBV7-2, with unresolved D. Deletions cut 5 bases from V and 0 bases from J, with 8 bases between. The CDR3 consists of 14 residues. Germline loops: CDR1 SGHTA, CDR2 FQGNSA. For the CDR3, the DNA is TGTGCCAGCAGCGTGCAGGTTAGCAATCAGCCCCAGCATTTT. Amino acid sequence: CASSVQVSNQPQHF.

The chain has TRBV15 and TRBJ1-1, with a weak D call TRBD1 (6 bases). The germline V gene has CDR1 LNHNV and CDR2 YYDKDF (reference sequence). Trimming cost V 1 base and J 1 base, with 10 bases left between them. The CDR3 loop spans 15 amino acids. CDR3 residues: CATSRVGRGNTEAFF. Written as DNA, the CDR3 is TGTGCCACCAGCAGAGTTGGCAGGGGGAACACTGAAGCTTTCTTT.

This chain links TRBV3-1 (or the pseudogene TRBV3-2) with TRBJ2-1; weak D call: TRBD1 (5 bases). The CDR3 spans 14 residues. CDR1 and CDR2 from the germline V gene are LGHDT and YNNKEL (reference sequence). V was trimmed by 2 bases and J by 3 bases, leaving 8 bases between them. The chain's CDR3 is CASSQRGFYNEQFF. CDR3 DNA sequence: TGTGCCAGCAGCCAAAGGGGCTTCTACAATGAGCAGTTCTTC.

CDR3 bases: TGTGCCAGCAGCTTCACCCTACCACTAAGGGGGGGGTCCTACAATGAGCAGTTCTTC. It yields the protein CASSFTLPLRGGSYNEQFF. The V call is TRBV7-2, the J call TRBJ2-1, with a possible D match to TRBD2 (7 bases). V dropped 3 bases and J dropped 1 base, with 22 bases sitting between them. Looked up from germline, CDR1 is SGHTA and CDR2 is FQGNSA. This CDR3 spans 19 amino acids.